This T cell receptor (beta chain) is from a study of blood T cell repertoires in COVID-19. After removal of 2 bases from V and 8 bases from J, the junction contained 8 bases not matched to a gene. Germline values: CDR1 SGHNT, CDR2 YENEEA. This CDR3 is built from 15 residues. Measured with immunoSEQ multiplex PCR; TCRdb has only the in-frame clones, and not every one. Of roughly 120,000 clones in the sample, 87% are singletons; the top ten hold 25% to 35%. The receptor was derived from a woman in her 70s with acute or convalescent COVID-19. V usage is TRBV11-3 and J usage is TRBJ1-4; TRBD1 aligns across 7 bases. Sequencing was done on a sample of peripheral blood. Here the CDR3 reads CASSLSEGAQEKLFF. In nucleotides, the CDR3 is TGTGCCAGCAGCTTATCTGAGGGGGCTCAGGAAAAACTGTTTTTT. Filled out from reference TRBV11-3 and TRBJ1-4, the complete variable domain reads EAGVVQSPRYKIIEKKQPVAFWCNPISGHNTLYWYLQNLGQGPELLIRYENEEAVDDSQLPKDRFSAERLKGVDSTLKIQPAELGDSAVYLCASSLSEGAQEKLFFGSGTQLSVL.